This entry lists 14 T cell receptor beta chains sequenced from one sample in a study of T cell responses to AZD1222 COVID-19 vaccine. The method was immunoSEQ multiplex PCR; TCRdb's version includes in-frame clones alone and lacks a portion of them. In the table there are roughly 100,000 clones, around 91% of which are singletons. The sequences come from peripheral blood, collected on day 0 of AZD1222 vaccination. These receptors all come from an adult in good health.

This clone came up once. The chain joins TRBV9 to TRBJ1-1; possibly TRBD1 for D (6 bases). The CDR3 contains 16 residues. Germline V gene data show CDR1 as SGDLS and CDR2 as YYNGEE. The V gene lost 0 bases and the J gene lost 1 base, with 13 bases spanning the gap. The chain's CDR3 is CASSVEGGHSNTEAFF. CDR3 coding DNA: TGTGCCAGCAGCGTAGAGGGGGGGCATTCGAACACTGAAGCTTTCTTT. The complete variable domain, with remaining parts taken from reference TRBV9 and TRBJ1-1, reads DSGVTQTPKHLITATGQRVTLRCSPRSGDLSVYWYQQSLDQGLQFLIQYYNGEERAKGNILERFSAQQFPDLHSELNLSSLELGDSALYFCASSVEGGHSNTEAFFGQGTRLTVV.

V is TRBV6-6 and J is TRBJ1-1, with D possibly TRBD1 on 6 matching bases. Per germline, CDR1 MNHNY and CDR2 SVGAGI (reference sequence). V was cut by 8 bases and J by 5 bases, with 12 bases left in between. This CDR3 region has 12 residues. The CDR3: CASAAGVTEAFF. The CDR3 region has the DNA TGTGCCAGCGCTGCAGGGGTAACTGAAGCTTTCTTT.

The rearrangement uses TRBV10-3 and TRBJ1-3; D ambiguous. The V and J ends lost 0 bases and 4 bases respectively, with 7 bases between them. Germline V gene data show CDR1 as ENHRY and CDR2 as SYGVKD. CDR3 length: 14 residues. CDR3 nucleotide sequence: TGTGCCATCAGTGAGTCTTCGGCCGGAAACACCATATATTTT. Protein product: CAISESSAGNTIYF.

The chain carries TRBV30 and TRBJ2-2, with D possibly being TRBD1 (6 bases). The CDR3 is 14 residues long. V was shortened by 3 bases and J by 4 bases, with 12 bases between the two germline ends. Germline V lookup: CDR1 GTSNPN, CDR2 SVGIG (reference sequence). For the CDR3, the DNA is TGTGCCTGGAGATTGGGGGCCAGCACCGGGGAGCTGTTTTTT. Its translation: CAWRLGASTGELFF.

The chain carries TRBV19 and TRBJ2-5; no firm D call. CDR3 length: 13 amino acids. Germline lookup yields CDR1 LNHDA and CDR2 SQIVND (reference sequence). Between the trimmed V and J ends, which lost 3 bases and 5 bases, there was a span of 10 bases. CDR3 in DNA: TGTGCCAGTAGTATTAAGGGTATGGAGACCCAGTACTTC. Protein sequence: CASSIKGMETQYF.

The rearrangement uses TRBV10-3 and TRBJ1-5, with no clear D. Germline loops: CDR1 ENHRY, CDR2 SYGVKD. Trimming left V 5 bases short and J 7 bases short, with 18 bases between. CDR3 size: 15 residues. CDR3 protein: CAISPEAGSKQPQHF. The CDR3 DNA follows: TGTGCCATCAGTCCAGAGGCGGGGTCAAAACAGCCCCAGCATTTT.

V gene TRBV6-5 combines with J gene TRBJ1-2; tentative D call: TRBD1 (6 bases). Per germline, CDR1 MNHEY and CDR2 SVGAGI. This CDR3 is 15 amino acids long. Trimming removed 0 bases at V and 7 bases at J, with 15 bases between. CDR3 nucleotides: TGTGCCAGCAGTTACTCGAGACAGGCCGGCAGTGGCTACACCTTC. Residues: CASSYSRQAGSGYTF.

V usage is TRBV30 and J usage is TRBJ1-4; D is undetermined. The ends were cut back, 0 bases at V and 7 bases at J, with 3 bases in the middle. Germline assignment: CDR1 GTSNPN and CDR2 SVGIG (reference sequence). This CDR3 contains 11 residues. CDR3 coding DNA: TGTGCCTGGAGTGTACTTGAAAAACTGTTTTTT. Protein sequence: CAWSVLEKLFF.

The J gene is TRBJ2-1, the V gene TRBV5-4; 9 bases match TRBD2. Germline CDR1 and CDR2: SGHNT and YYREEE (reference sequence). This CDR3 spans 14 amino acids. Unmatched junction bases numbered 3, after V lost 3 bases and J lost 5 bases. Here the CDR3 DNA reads TGTGCCAGCAGCTGGGGACTAGCCAACAATGAGCAGTTCTTC. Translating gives CASSWGLANNEQFF.

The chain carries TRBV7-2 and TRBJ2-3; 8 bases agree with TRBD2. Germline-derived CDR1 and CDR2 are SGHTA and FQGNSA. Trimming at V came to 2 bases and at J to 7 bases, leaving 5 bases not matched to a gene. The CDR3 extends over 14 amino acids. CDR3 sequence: CASSLTSGPNTQYF. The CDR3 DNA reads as TGTGCCAGCAGCTTAACTAGCGGACCGAATACGCAGTATTTT.

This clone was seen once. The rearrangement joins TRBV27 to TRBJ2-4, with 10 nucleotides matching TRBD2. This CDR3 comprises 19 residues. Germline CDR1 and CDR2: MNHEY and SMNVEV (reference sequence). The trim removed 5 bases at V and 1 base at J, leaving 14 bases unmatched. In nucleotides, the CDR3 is TGTGCCAGCAGTCCGATAAGCGGGGGGGCACTATTGGCCAAAAACATTCAGTACTTC. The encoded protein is CASSPISGGALLAKNIQYF.

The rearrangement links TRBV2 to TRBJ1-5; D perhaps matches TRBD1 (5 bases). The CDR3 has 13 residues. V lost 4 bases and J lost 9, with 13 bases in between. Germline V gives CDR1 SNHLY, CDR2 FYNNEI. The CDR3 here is CASSVVGGGPQHF. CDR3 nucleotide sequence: TGTGCCAGCAGTGTGGTGGGCGGGGGGCCCCAGCATTTT.

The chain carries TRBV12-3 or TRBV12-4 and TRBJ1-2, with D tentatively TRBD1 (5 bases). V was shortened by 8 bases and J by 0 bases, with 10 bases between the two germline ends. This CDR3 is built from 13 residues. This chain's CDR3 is CASLGGANYGYTF. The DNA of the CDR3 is TGTGCCAGCCTCGGGGGGGCTAACTATGGCTACACCTTC.

The CDR3 coding sequence is TGTGCCAGCATTGCGCTAGCGGGGGCAGATACGCAGTATTTT. Encoded protein: CASIALAGADTQYF. V is TRBV2 and J is TRBJ2-3, with 10 bases fitting TRBD2. V gave up 7 bases and J gave up 4 bases; unmatched junction bases: 5. The germline V gene encodes CDR1 SNHLY and CDR2 FYNNEI. The CDR3 is made up of 14 amino acids.